This T cell receptor beta chain is drawn from a study of OX40 agonist ivuxolimab in advanced cancers. The V end was cut by 2 bases, the J end by 5 bases, with 10 bases between. Germline CDR1 is SGHKS and CDR2 is YYEKEE (reference sequence). This CDR3 contains 14 residues. On this clone: The antigen is unknown.

Study-level results: Among some nonresponders, normalized T-cell clonal expansion was also low.

Using immunoSEQ multiplex PCR, the repertoire was profiled, and TCRdb retains in-frame clones only, with some absent. The repertoire holds 80,000 or so clones, with about 88% as singletons. The receptor comes from an adult with an advanced solid tumor such as melanoma, head and neck, liver or kidney cancer. The sequences come from CD4+ or CD8+ T cells sorted from blood, collected in a trial of the OX40 agonist ivuxolimab. The J gene is TRBJ1-4, the V gene TRBV5-5; tentatively, D is TRBD1 (6 bases). As DNA, the CDR3 is TGTGCCAGCAGCTTCAGGGACATGAATGAAAAACTGTTTTTT. It is translated as CASSFRDMNEKLFF. Together with reference TRBV5-5 and TRBJ1-4, the CDR3 gives the full variable domain: DAGVTQSPTHLIKTRGQQVTLRCSPISGHKSVSWYQQVLGQGPQFIFQYYEKEERGRGNFPDRFSARQFPNYSSELNVNALLLGDSALYLCASSFRDMNEKLFFGSGTQLSVL.